This T cell receptor beta chain was identified during a study of blood T cell repertoires in COVID-19. Study at large: Collection of acute and convalescent COVID-19 samples took place in the United States, Italy and Spain.

Sequencing used immunoSEQ multiplex PCR; TCRdb keeps in-frame clones, though not all of them. The sample lists over 60,000 clones; 84% were seen once. Germline lookup yields CDR1 MNHNY and CDR2 SVGAGI (reference sequence). The CDR3 length is 15 residues. The junction had 5 bases not matched to a gene; V was cut back by 6 bases and J by 5 bases. The clonotype was recovered from a man between 50 and 59 years old with COVID-19, enrolled during active disease. The sequenced sample was peripheral blood. The chain carries TRBV6-6 and TRBJ2-2; 11 nucleotides align to TRBD2. CDR3 sequence (DNA): TGTGCCAGCAGGAGACTAGCGGGGCAAACCGGGGAGCTGTTTTTT. Protein product: CASRRLAGQTGELFF.